This T cell receptor beta chain was observed in a study of blood T cell repertoires in COVID-19. Turning to the study itself: Sites across the United States, Italy and Spain contributed samples from acute and convalescent COVID-19. T cells, B-cell-depleted T cells, or PBMCs supplied cDNA or gDNA.

Under the authors' procedure: Using reference gene primer amplification, nucleated cell counts were estimated. TCRdb keeps only in-frame clones here, not all; method: immunoSEQ multiplex PCR. For V, J and clone size, that table is used; D and trimming come from the DNA. In the table there are about 110,000 clones, about 87% of which are singletons. Only one count was recorded for this clone. There are 16 residues in the CDR3. Trimming cost V 5 bases and J 11 bases, with 24 bases left between them. Germline assignment: CDR1 LNHNV and CDR2 YYDKDF (reference sequence). The chain is built from TRBV15 and TRBJ1-4; tentative D call: TRBD1 (6 bases). Source material: peripheral blood. The receptor comes from a woman aged 45 to 65 with acute or convalescent COVID-19. The CDR3 DNA follows: TGTGCCACCAGCCCAGGAGTTGGGACAATAGTGAAGAAACTGTTTTTT. Residues: CATSPGVGTIVKKLFF. Full variable domain (missing parts from reference TRBV15 and TRBJ1-4): DAMVIQNPRYQVTQFGKPVTLSCSQTLNHNVMYWYQQKSSQAPKLLFHYYDKDFNNEADTPDNFQSRRPNTSFCFLDIRSPGLGDTAMYLCATSPGVGTIVKKLFFGSGTQLSVL.